Below, 6 T cell receptor beta chains from the same sample are listed, as sequenced in a study of OX40 agonist ivuxolimab in advanced cancers. The assay was immunoSEQ multiplex PCR, and TCRdb's table has in-frame clones only and misses some. This sample carries some 70,000 clones, around 80% of them seen once, and the ten largest clones take about 8.2%. Sequenced here: CD4+ or CD8+ T cells sorted from blood, sampled in a trial of the OX40 agonist ivuxolimab. The receptors here all came from an adult with an advanced solid tumor such as melanoma, head and neck, liver or kidney cancer.

The CDR3 DNA reads as TGTGCCAGCAGCTTAGCGGCTTCCTTCGGCGGGAGTCGGCCCAATGAGCAGTTCTTC. This encodes CASSLAASFGGSRPNEQFF. The chain recombines TRBV7-2 with TRBJ2-1; 7 bases map to TRBD2. The CDR3 loop spans 19 amino acids. Losses at the gene ends were 0 bases for V and 6 bases for J; bases not matched to a gene: 17. Germline V lookup: CDR1 SGHTA, CDR2 FQGNSA.

V and J are TRBV4-3 and TRBJ1-1; D remains unclear. Trimming left V 5 bases short and J 0 bases short, with 7 bases between. CDR1 and CDR2 (germline): LGHNA, YSLEER. The CDR3 has 13 residues. CDR3 loop: CASSYDVNTEAFF. The CDR3 coding sequence is TGCGCCAGCAGCTACGATGTGAACACTGAAGCTTTCTTT.

The chain combines TRBV5-1 with TRBJ1-1, with D possibly TRBD1 on 5 matching bases. This CDR3 contains 14 residues. The germline V and J ends were trimmed by 0 bases and 2 bases, with 8 bases remaining between them. From germline, CDR1 is SGHRS and CDR2 YFSETQ. The CDR3 coding sequence is TGCGCCAGCAGCTTGGCAGGGAGTAACACTGAAGCTTTCTTT. Translated: CASSLAGSNTEAFF.

The chain carries TRBV5-1 and TRBJ1-2; D is undetermined. The CDR3 covers 16 residues. The V end was cut by 0 bases, the J end by 4 bases, with 16 bases between. From germline, CDR1 is SGHRS and CDR2 YFSETQ. Here the CDR3 reads CASSLAVVASPYGYTF. CDR3 DNA: TGCGCCAGCAGCTTGGCCGTGGTGGCGTCGCCCTATGGCTACACCTTC.

V gene TRBV5-5 combines with J gene TRBJ1-5; no firm D call. CDR3 length: 15 residues. V gave up 4 bases and J gave up 0 bases, with 11 bases separating them. The germline V gene has CDR1 SGHKS and CDR2 YYEKEE (reference sequence). This chain's CDR3 is CASSPEVYSNQPQHF. Here the CDR3 DNA reads TGTGCCAGCAGCCCCGAGGTCTATAGCAATCAGCCCCAGCATTTT.

The chain carries TRBV9 and TRBJ2-3, with TRBD2 identical over 13 bases. Germline lookup yields CDR1 SGDLS and CDR2 YYNGEE. V lost 2 bases to trimming and J lost 4 bases; unmatched junction nucleotides: 7. The CDR3 extends over 17 amino acids. CDR3 nucleotides: TGTGCCAGCAGCGTGTCGATCGGACTAGCGGGAGCAGATACGCAGTATTTT. It yields the protein CASSVSIGLAGADTQYF.